The present T cell receptor beta chain was sequenced within a study of CD8+CD57+ T cells in acquired aplastic anemia. The V and J ends lost 5 bases and 7 bases respectively, with 11 bases between them. Germline CDR1 SGHTA, CDR2 FQGTGA. The CDR3 extends over 12 amino acids. TCR beta VDJ and CDR3 profiling used genomic DNA as template. TCRdb redid the calling of the reads with MiXCR, one entry per CDR3 protein. The sample lists 120,000 or so distinct CDR3 sequences, approximately 41% occurring once. Before being chosen for sequencing, patients had shown CD8+CD57+ cell expansion by flow cytometry. Sequenced material: sorted CD4+, CD8+, or CD8+CD57+ T cells (not recorded which) from PBMCs. The receptor comes from a human donor with aplastic anemia. The chain uses TRBV7-3 and TRBJ1-1; maybe TRBD1 (5 bases). As DNA, the CDR3 is TGTGCCAGCAGCGTCCCCGGGGGTGAAGCTTTCTTT. It encodes CASSVPGGEAFF.